This entry features one T cell receptor (beta chain) sequence. The CDR3 loop spans 15 amino acids. Germline V gene sequence: CDR1 SGDLS, CDR2 YYNGEE. V was clipped by 0 bases and J by 4 bases, with 13 bases between them. Profiling relied on immunoSEQ multiplex PCR, and the TCRdb table lists in-frame clones only, not all of them. The repertoire holds approximately 390,000 clones, about 83% seen once, with approximately 9.3% in the top ten. This sample is part of a study of blood T cell repertoires in COVID-19. Adults between roughly 18 and 90 years of age took part from fewer than 30 US areas. Two consecutive negative NP/OP PCR tests, clearance, or resolved symptoms defined Cohort 3 recovery.

Sequencing was done on a sample of PBMCs or T cells enriched from blood (not recorded which). V usage is TRBV9 and J usage is TRBJ2-5; a possible D gene is TRBD1 (5 bases). This clonotype originated in a woman between 50 and 59 years old who had recovered from COVID-19. CDR3 region: CASSVASREGETQYF. CDR3 nucleotide sequence: TGTGCCAGCAGCGTAGCTTCCAGGGAAGGAGAGACCCAGTACTTC.